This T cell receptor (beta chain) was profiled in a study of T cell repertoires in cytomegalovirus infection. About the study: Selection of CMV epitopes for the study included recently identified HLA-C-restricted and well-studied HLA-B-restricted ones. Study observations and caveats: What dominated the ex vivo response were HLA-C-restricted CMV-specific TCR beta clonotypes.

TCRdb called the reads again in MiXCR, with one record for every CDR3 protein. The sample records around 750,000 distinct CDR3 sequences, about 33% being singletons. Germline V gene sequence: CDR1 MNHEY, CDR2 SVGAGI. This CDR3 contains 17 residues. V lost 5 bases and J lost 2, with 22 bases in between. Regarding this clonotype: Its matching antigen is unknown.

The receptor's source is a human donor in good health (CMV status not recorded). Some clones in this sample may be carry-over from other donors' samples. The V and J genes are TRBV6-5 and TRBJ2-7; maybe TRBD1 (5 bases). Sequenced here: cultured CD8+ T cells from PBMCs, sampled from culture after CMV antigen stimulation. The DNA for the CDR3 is TGTGCCAGCAGTCCGACAGCAAGCAATCCCCACCCCTACGAGCAGTACGTC. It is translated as CASSPTASNPHPYEQYV.